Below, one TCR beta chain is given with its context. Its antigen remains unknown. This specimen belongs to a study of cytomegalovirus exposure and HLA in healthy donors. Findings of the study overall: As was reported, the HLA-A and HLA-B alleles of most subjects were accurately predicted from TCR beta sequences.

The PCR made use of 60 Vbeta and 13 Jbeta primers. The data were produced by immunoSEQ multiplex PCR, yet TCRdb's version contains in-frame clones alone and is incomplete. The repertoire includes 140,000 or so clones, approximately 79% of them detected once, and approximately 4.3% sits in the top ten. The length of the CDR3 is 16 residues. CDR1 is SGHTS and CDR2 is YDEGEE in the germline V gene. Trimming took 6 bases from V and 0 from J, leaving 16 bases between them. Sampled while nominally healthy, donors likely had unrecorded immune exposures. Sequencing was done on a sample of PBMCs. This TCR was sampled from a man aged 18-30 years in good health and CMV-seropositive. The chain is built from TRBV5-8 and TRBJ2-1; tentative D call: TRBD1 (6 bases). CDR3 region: CASIRTGSSSYNEQFF. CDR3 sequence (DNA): TGTGCCAGCATCAGAACAGGGTCAAGCTCCTACAATGAGCAGTTCTTC.